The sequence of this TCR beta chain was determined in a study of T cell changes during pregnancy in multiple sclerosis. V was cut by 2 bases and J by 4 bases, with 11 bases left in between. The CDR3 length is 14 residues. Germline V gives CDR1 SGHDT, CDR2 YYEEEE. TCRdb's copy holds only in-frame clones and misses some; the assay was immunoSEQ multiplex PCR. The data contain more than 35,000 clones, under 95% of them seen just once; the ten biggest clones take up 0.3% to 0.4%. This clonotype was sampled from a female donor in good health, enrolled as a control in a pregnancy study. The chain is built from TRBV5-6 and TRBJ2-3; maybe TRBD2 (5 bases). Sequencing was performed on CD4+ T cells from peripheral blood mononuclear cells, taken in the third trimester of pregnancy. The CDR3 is CASSLSLASDTQYF. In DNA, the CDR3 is TGTGCCAGCAGCTTATCGCTAGCATCAGATACGCAGTATTTT.